This T cell receptor (beta chain) was recovered during a study of blood T cell repertoires in COVID-19. Looking at the study overall: Samples taken during acute and convalescent COVID-19 were collected in the United States, Italy and Spain.

V lost 3 bases to trimming and J lost 5 bases; unmatched junction nucleotides: 3. The CDR3 runs to 14 residues. The V gene's germline CDR1 is SGHTA and CDR2 FQGTGA. The protocol was immunoSEQ multiplex PCR, while the TCRdb copy is restricted to in-frame clones and leaves out a portion. In the table there are a few hundred thousand clones, roughly 85% of which are singletons. The gene calls are TRBV7-3 and TRBJ2-1; TRBD2 matches at 8 bases. The sequencing input was peripheral blood. The TCR sequence derives from a human donor in a cohort sampled during active COVID-19. CDR3 nucleotides: TGTGCCAGCAGCTTTGCGGGGGGAAACAATGAGCAGTTCTTC. Residues: CASSFAGGNNEQFF.